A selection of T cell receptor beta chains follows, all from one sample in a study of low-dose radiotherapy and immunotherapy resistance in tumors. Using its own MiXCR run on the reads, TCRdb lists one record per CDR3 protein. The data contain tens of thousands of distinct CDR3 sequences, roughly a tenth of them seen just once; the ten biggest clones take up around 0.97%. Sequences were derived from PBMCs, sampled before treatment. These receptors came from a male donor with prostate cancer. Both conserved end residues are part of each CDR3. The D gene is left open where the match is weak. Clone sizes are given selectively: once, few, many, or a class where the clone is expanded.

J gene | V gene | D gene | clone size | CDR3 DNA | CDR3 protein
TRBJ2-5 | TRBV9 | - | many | TGTGCCAGCAGCGTAGCCCCAACCGGGGAGACCCAGTACTTC | CASSVAPTGETQYF
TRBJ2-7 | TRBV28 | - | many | TGTGCCAGCAGTTTTACGACCTCCTACGAGCAGTACTTC | CASSFTTSYEQYF
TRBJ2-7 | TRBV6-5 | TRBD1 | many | TGTGCCAGCCGAAAACGAGGGACAGGGGCACCCTACGAGCAGTACTTC | CASRKRGTGAPYEQYF
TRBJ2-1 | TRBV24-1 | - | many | TGTGCCACCAGTGATTTAAACAGCAATGAGCAGTTCTTC | CATSDLNSNEQFF
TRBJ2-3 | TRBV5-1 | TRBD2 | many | TGCGCCAGCAGCCGGACTAGCGGCTACACAGATACGCAGTATTTT | CASSRTSGYTDTQYF
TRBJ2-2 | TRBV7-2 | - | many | TGTGCCAGCAGCTTAAGTGGACAAGACACCGGGGAGCTGTTTTTT | CASSLSGQDTGELFF
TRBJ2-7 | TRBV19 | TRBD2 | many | TGTGCCAGTAGCGGGACTAGCGGGAGCTTTCAGCAGTACTTC | CASSGTSGSFQQYF
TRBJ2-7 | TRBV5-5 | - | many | TGTGCCAGCAGCTTCCCACACGTCCACGAGCAGTACTTC | CASSFPHVHEQYF
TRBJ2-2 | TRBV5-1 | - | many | TGCGCCAGCAGCCGGATGACGCGGGACACCGGGGAGCTGTTTTTT | CASSRMTRDTGELFF
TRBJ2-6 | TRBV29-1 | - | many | TGCAGCGGGGGAGAAAGGTCTGGGGCCAACGTCCTGACTTTC | CSGGERSGANVLTF
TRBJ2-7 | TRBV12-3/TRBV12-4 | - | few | TGTGCCAGCAGCCCCCTCCCGGGACTGCAGTACTTC | CASSPLPGLQYF
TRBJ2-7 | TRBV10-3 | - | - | TGTGCCATCGGTATAACTAACGGGAACTACGAGCAGTACTTC | CAIGITNGNYEQYF
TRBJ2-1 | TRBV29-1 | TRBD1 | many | TGCAGCGCCGGCGGGACAGGGACTGGCAATGAGCAGTTCTTC | CSAGGTGTGNEQFF
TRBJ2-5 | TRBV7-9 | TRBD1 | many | TGTGCCAGCGGGGGACAGGGAGGGGAGACCCAGTACTTC | CASGGQGGETQYF
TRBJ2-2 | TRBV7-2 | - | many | TGTGCCAGCAGCCAAGGAAACACCGGGGAGCTGTTTTTT | CASSQGNTGELFF
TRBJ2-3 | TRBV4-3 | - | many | TGCGCCAGCAGCCAAGACCCCTACCCCAGCACAGATACGCAGTATTTT | CASSQDPYPSTDTQYF
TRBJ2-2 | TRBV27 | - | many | TGTGCCAGCAGTTTTATTGCTAGGGGAAGAACCGGGGAGCTGTTTTTT | CASSFIARGRTGELFF
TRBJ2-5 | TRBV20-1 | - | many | TGCAGTGCTAGAGATGGTCCGCCGCTCCAGTACTTC | CSARDGPPLQYF
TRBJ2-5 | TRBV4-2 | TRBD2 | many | TGTGCCAGCAGCCAAGCGGTAGCGGGGGCTTCGACCCAGTACTTC | CASSQAVAGASTQYF
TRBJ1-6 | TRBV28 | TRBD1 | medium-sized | TGTGCCAGCCTACAGGGGTTTCGGGGATCACCCCTCCACTTT | CASLQGFRGSPLHF
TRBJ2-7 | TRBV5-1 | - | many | TGCGCCAGCAGCTTGGCCAGGGGAACAGGGCCCTACGAGCAGTACTTC | CASSLARGTGPYEQYF
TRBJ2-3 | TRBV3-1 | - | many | TGTGCCAGCAGCCGTGAGGCAGATACGCAGTATTTT | CASSREADTQYF
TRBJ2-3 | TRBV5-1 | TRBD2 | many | TGCGCCAGCAGCGTATCTAGCGGGAGCACAGATACGCAGTATTTT | CASSVSSGSTDTQYF
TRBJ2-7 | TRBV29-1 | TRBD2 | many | TGCAGCGTAGGTGGTGGCGGGACTAGGAGCTACGAGCAGTACTTC | CSVGGGGTRSYEQYF
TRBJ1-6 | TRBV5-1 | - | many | TGCGCCAGCAGAGATTCAGGGAATAATTCACCCCTCCACTTT | CASRDSGNNSPLHF
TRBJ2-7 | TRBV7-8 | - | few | TGTGCCAGCAGCCCGAAGGACTGGCCTTGGGACGAGCAGTACTTC | CASSPKDWPWDEQYF
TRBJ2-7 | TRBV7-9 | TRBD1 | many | TGTGCCAGCAGCGCGACCGGGACAGGGTCACACGAGCAGTACTTC | CASSATGTGSHEQYF
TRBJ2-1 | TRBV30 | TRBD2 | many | TGTGCCTGGGGGCGCGGGAGTGTCAATGAGCAGTTCTTC | CAWGRGSVNEQFF
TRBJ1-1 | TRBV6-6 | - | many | TGTGCCAGCAGCAAATACAGCAACACTGAAGCTTTCTTT | CASSKYSNTEAFF
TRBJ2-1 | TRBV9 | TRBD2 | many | TGTGCCAGCAGCGCTACTAGCGGAACCTACAATGAGCAGTTCTTC | CASSATSGTYNEQFF
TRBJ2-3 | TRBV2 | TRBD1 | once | TGTGCCAGCAGGGGCAGGGGGTCAGCAGATACGCAGTATTTT | CASRGRGSADTQYF
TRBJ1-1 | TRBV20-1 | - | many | TGCAGTGCTAGGACTGCAGTGGGGTTTGAAGCTTTCTTT | CSARTAVGFEAFF
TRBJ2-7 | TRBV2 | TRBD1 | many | TGTGCCAGCAGGACCGGGACAGGGGGCCCCGAGCAGTACTTC | CASRTGTGGPEQYF
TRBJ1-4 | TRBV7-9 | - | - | TGTGCCAGCAGCTTAGGGGCGACTTCAACTAATGAAAAACTGTTTTTT | CASSLGATSTNEKLFF
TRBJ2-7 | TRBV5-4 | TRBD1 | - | TGTGCCAGCAGCCGAGGACAGGCGAACTCCTACGAGCAGTACTTC | CASSRGQANSYEQYF
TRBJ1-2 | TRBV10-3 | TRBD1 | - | TGTGCCATCAGTGACAGGGGGGGGGCAGGGATCACGTCAACGAACTATGGCTACACCTTC | CAISDRGGAGITSTNYGYTF
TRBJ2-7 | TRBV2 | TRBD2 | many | TGTGCCAGCAGTGGCGGGACTAGCGATTCCTACGAGCAGTACTTC | CASSGGTSDSYEQYF
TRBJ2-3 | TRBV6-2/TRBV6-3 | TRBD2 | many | TGTGCCAGCAGAAAACTAGCGGGAGTCACAGATACGCAGTATTTT | CASRKLAGVTDTQYF
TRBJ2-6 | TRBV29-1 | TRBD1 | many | TGCAGCGCGGCGCAGGGGGAAGGTGGGGCCAACGTCCTGACTTTC | CSAAQGEGGANVLTF
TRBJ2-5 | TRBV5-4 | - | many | TGTGCCAGCAGCTTGGCAAGGGAAGAGACCCAGTACTTC | CASSLAREETQYF